These 5 T cell receptor beta chains were all obtained from the same sample, sequenced in a study of blood T cell repertoires in COVID-19. Only in-frame clones appear in the TCRdb table, and some are missing; sequencing was by immunoSEQ multiplex PCR. This table holds approximately 300,000 clones, more than 75% found once. The material sequenced was PBMCs or T cells enriched from blood (not recorded which). The origin of the receptors is a woman aged 25-40 years who had recovered from COVID-19.

The chain has TRBV11-2 and TRBJ2-3, with TRBD2 matching 11 bases. The CDR3 contains 15 residues. Germline values: CDR1 SGHAT, CDR2 FQNNGV. V was clipped by 3 bases and J by 4 bases; unmatched bases: 3. CDR3 nucleotide sequence: TGTGCCAGCAGCTTCACTAGCGGGGGCGCAGATACGCAGTATTTT. This encodes CASSFTSGGADTQYF.

This sequence joins TRBV6-2 or TRBV6-3 and TRBJ2-1, with TRBD1 matching over 8 bases. The germline CDR1 and CDR2 sequences are MNHEY and SVGEGT. The CDR3 runs to 18 residues. The V and J ends lost 0 bases and 4 bases, in that order; junction bases with no gene match: 11. The CDR3: CASSYSLVRTGFYNEQFF. As DNA, the CDR3 is TGTGCCAGCAGTTACTCCCTTGTCCGGACAGGGTTTTACAATGAGCAGTTCTTC.

The genes are TRBV14 and TRBJ2-1, with 8 bases fitting TRBD2. Germline V gives CDR1 SGHDN, CDR2 FVKESK. Germline trimming cut 4 bases from V and 8 bases from J; bases unmatched to any gene: 7. The CDR3 extends over 14 amino acids. As DNA, the CDR3 is TGTGCCAGCAGCCCCCTCGGGAGGGCCCATGAGCAGTTCTTC. It encodes CASSPLGRAHEQFF.

The CDR3: CASSVRGLAGTTDTQYF. Written as DNA, the CDR3 is TGTGCCAGCAGCGTACGAGGACTAGCGGGGACCACAGATACGCAGTATTTT. The genes are TRBV9 and TRBJ2-3; 12 bases match TRBD2. The ends lost 1 base at V and 2 bases at J; junction bases unmatched: 5. Germline-derived CDR1 and CDR2 are SGDLS and YYNGEE. The CDR3 has 17 amino acids.

The chain is built from TRBV6-5 and TRBJ2-7, with TRBD1 identical over 9 bases. Germline V lookup: CDR1 MNHEY, CDR2 SVGAGI. The CDR3 spans 14 residues. V lost 4 bases to trimming and J lost 5 bases; unmatched junction nucleotides: 6. The CDR3 reads CASSWGTGLHEQYF. CDR3 nucleotide sequence: TGTGCCAGCAGTTGGGGGACAGGGCTCCACGAGCAGTACTTC.